This T cell receptor beta chain is from a study of low-dose radiotherapy and immunotherapy resistance in tumors. At the level of the study: Per fraction, Cohort 1 was given 0.5 Gy every 2 weeks, for a total of 6.5 Gy. Daily intake of oral aspirin 300 mg by patients lasted four cycles and began on cycle 1 day 1.

This clonotype has just a few counts. The time point here: after trial treatment. The sample's treatment: LDRT plus nivolumab, ipilimumab, low-dose cyclophosphamide and aspirin (RACIN trial). Nivolumab, ipilimumab, aspirin, low-dose cyclophosphamide and low-dose radiotherapy were all administered to the donors. Trimming left V 1 base short and J 3 bases short, with 22 bases between. There are 18 residues in the CDR3. Germline loops: CDR1 LGHNA, CDR2 YSLEER. First-strand cDNA used TRAV- and TRBV-specific primers, covering alpha and beta chains. With a constant-region primer and a V-primer adapter, TCRs were subjected to roughly 20 PCR cycles of amplification. MiXCR, run by TCRdb on the reads, gives a single entry per CDR3 protein. The sample includes tens of thousands of distinct CDR3 sequences, more than 20% seen only once; the top ten take about 13%.

The rearrangement joins TRBV4-3 to TRBJ2-7, with D possibly TRBD2 on 6 matching bases. This sequence was found in a female donor with ovarian cancer. This sample comprised PBMCs, obtained after low-dose radiotherapy plus immunotherapy. The CDR3 DNA is TGCGCCAGCAGCCAAGCTGGTCAGGCGGGACCGAGCATCTACGAGCAGTACTTC. It specifies CASSQAGQAGPSIYEQYF.